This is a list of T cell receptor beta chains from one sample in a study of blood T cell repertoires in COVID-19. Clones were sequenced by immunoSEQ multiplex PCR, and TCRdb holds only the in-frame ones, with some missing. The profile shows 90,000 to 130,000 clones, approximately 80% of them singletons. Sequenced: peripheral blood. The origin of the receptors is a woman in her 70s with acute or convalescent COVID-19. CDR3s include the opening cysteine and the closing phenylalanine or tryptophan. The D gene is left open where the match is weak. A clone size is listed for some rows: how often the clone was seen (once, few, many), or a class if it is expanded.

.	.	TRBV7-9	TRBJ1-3	TGTGCCAGCAGCTCCTATCGACAGGCCGGAAACACCATATATTTT	CASSSYRQAGNTIYF
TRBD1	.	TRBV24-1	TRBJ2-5	TGTGCCACCAGTGTTGGCGGACAGGGAGGAGAGACCCAGTACTTC	CATSVGGQGGETQYF
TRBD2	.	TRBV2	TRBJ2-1	TGTGCCAGCAGTGAACCCCTCCCTAGCGGGCCAGGCTTTTCAGGGTACAATGAGCAGTTCTTC	CASSEPLPSGPGFSGYNEQFF
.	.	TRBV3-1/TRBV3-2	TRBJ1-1	TGTGCCAGCAGCCAAGAAAGGGGAGGCAACACTGAAGCTTTCTTT	CASSQERGGNTEAFF
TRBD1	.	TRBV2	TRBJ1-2	TGTGCCAGCAGTCTTAAAACAGGGGGACGCTTCGGCTACACCTTC	CASSLKTGGRFGYTF
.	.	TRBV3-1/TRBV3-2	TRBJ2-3	TGTGCCAGCAGCCGGAGCACTAGGGGCACAGATACGCAGTATTTT	CASSRSTRGTDTQYF
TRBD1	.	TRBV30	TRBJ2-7	TGTGCCTGGAGTGGGGGACAGGGGTACGAGCAGTACTTC	CAWSGGQGYEQYF
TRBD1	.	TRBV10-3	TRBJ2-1	TGTGCCATCAGTGATATCGGACAGGGGCACCACAATGAGCAGTTCTTC	CAISDIGQGHHNEQFF
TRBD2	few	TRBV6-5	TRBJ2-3	TGTGCCAGCAGTTACGGAGCGGGGGGGCCTAGAGATACGCAGTATTTT	CASSYGAGGPRDTQYF
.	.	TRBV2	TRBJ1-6	TGTGCCAGCAGTGGCCAGGGGTTAGGTAATTCACCCCTCCACTTT	CASSGQGLGNSPLHF
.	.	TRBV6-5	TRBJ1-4	TGTGCCAGCAGCCCCCGAGCAACTAATGAAAAACTGTTTTTT	CASSPRATNEKLFF
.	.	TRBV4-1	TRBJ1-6	TGCGCCAGCAGCCAAGGGGGAGGTTATAATTCACCCCTCCACTTT	CASSQGGGYNSPLHF
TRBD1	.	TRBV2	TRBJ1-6	TGTGCCAGCAGTGACTTGGGACAGCCTAATTCACCCCTCCACTTT	CASSDLGQPNSPLHF
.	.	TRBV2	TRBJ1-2	TGTGCCAGCAGTACGAACAGTAACTATGGCTACACCTTC	CASSTNSNYGYTF
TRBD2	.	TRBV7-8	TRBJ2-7	TGTGCCAGCAGCCCTCGGACTAGCGGGGGTTACGAGCAGTACTTC	CASSPRTSGGYEQYF
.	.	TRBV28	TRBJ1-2	TGTGCCAGCAGGTACAACAGGGCAGCTAACTATGGCTACACCTTC	CASRYNRAANYGYTF
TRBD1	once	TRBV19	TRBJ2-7	TGTGCCAGTAGTAGTCAAGTGACAGGGGGGTCCTACGAGCAGTACTTC	CASSSQVTGGSYEQYF
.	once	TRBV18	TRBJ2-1	TGTGCCAGCTCGCCCTTAGTTGAGCAGTTCTTC	CASSPLVEQFF
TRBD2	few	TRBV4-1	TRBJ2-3	TGCGCCAGCAGCCAAAATAGCGGGGGAGGGACAGATACGCAGTATTTT	CASSQNSGGGTDTQYF
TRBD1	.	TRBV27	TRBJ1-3	TGTGCCAGCAGTAGGAGCACAGGGGGCGCTTCTGGAAACACCATATATTTT	CASSRSTGGASGNTIYF
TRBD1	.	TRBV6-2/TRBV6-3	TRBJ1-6	TGTGCCAGCAGTTACTCAACCACAGGGGGCGGCGGCACCCTCCACTTT	CASSYSTTGGGGTLHF
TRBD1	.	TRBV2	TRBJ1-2	TGTGCCAGCAGTAAAACAGGGGACTATGGCTACACCTTC	CASSKTGDYGYTF
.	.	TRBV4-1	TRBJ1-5	TGCGCCAGCAGCCAAGTAGGAGGGAGTGATCAGCCCCAGCATTTT	CASSQVGGSDQPQHF
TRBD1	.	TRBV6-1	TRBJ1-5	TGTGCCAGCAGTGAAGGATTTGGGACAGGGAATCAGCCCCAGCATTTT	CASSEGFGTGNQPQHF